This TCR beta chain was observed in a study of T-cell memory formation after mild COVID-19. Looking at the study overall: TCR clusters largely stayed donor specific.

The CDR3 is 15 amino acids. Germline V gene lookup returns CDR1 SGHRS and CDR2 YFSETQ. The V end lost 4 bases, the J end lost 6 bases, and 19 bases lay between the germline ends. This clonotype came up a few times. TCRdb analysed the 5' RACE reads with MiXCR anew, one entry per CDR3 protein. Of 250,000 to 300,000 distinct CDR3 sequences in the sample, roughly 16% are singletons; the top ten hold about a fifth. Sequenced material: PBMCs or a T cell subset sorted from them (not recorded which). The chain is built from TRBV5-1 and TRBJ1-1; perhaps TRBD1 as D (5 bases). This TCR was recovered from a man aged 18 to 29 who had mild COVID-19 (a few samples of this study predate the infection). Cell type and time point are not known. The CDR3 spells CASSEPGGVRAEAFF. The CDR3 coding sequence is TGCGCCAGCAGCGAACCGGGGGGGGTACGGGCTGAAGCTTTCTTT. The variable domain in full, with the rest retrieved from reference TRBV5-1 and TRBJ1-1, is KAGVTQTPRYLIKTRGQQVTLSCSPISGHRSVSWYQQTPGQGLQFLFEYFSETQRNKGNFPGRFSGRQFSNSRSEMNVSTLELGDSALYLCASSEPGGVRAEAFFGQGTRLTVV.